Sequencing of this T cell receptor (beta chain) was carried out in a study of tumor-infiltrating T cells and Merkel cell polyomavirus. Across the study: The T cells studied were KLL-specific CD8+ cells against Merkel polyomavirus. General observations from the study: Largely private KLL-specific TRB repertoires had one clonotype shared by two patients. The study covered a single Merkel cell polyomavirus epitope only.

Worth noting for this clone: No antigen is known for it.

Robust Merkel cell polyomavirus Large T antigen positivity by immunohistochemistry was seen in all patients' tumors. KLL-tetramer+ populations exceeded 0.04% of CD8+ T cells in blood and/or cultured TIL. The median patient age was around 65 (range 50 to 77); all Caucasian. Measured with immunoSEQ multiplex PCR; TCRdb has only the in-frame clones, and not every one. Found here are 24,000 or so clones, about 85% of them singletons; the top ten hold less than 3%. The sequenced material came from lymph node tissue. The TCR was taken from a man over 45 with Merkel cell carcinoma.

The CDR3 bases are TGTGCCAGCACCGCGCCCGGGACCCCGGGGGGTGGAAACACCATATATTTT. Encoded protein: CASTAPGTPGGGNTIYF. This rearrangement joins TRBV28 to TRBJ1-3; D may be TRBD1 (5 bases). The germline gives CDR1 MDHEN, CDR2 SYDVKM. This CDR3 spans 17 amino acids. V lost 7 bases to trimming and J lost 3 bases, with 22 bases between them.